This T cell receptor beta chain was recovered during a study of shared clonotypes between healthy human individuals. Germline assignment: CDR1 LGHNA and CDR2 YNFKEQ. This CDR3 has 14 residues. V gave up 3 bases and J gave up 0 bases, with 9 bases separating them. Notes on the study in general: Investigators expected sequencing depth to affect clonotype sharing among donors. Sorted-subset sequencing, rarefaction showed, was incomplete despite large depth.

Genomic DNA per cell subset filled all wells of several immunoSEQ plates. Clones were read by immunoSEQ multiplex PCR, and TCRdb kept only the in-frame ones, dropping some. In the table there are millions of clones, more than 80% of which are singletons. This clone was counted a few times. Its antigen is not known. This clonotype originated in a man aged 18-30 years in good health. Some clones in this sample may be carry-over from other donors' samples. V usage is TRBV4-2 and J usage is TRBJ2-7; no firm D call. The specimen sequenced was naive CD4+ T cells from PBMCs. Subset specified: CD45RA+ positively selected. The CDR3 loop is CASSQAQSSYEQYF. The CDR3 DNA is TGTGCCAGCAGCCAGGCTCAGAGCTCCTACGAGCAGTACTTC.